This T cell receptor (beta chain) came from a study of blood T cell repertoires in COVID-19. Original data processing: Quantification of nucleated cells was approximated via reference gene primer amplification. TCRdb's copy holds only in-frame clones and misses some; the assay was immunoSEQ multiplex PCR. V, J and clone size are taken as reported in that table, and D and trimming were inferred from the DNA itself. The table shows tens of thousands of clones, with around 90% occurring only once. This clonotype was obtained from a man between 45 and 60 years old with active COVID-19. The sequenced sample consisted of peripheral blood.

CDR3 sequence (DNA): TGTGCCAGCAGTTACTCGCAGATTTACAATGAGCAGTTCTTC. Its translation is CASSYSQIYNEQFF. This chain uses TRBV6-5 with TRBJ2-1; D not resolved. Germline CDR1 MNHEY, CDR2 SVGAGI. The V end lost 0 bases, the J end lost 4 bases, and 7 bases lay between the germline ends. The CDR3 is 14 residues long.